These 22 T cell receptor beta chains were sequenced from one sample in a study of cytomegalovirus exposure and HLA in healthy donors. 13 Jbeta primers and 60 Vbeta primers were used for the PCR. Sequencing used immunoSEQ multiplex PCR; TCRdb keeps in-frame clones, though not all of them. The sample includes 120,000 or so clones, over 60% seen only once; the top ten take roughly 6%. The material sequenced was PBMCs. All receptors derive from a woman between 40 and 55 years old in good health and CMV-seronegative.

The rearrangement uses TRBV15 and TRBJ2-7, with 12 positions matching TRBD2. With 6 bases clipped from V and 2 bases from J, the junction kept 11 bases outside the gene matches. This CDR3 has 17 residues. Germline CDR1 LNHNV, CDR2 YYDKDF (reference sequence). CDR3 nucleotide sequence: TGTGCCACCAGTTCGGGACTAGCGGGTTCGATTACCTACGAGCAGTACTTC. Translation: CATSSGLAGSITYEQYF.

The V call is TRBV28, the J call TRBJ1-4; D is undetermined. The CDR3 sequence is 18 residues long. The germline gives CDR1 MDHEN, CDR2 SYDVKM. V shed 1 base and J shed 0 bases, with 15 bases lying between them. The CDR3 region is CASSLYRGPASTNEKLFF. DNA of the CDR3: TGTGCCAGCAGTTTATACCGTGGTCCCGCGTCAACTAATGAAAAACTGTTTTTT.

This clone came up a few times. This chain connects TRBV11-2 to TRBJ2-4, with 7 bases that match TRBD2. CDR3 size: 14 residues. V was pared by 5 bases and J by 3 bases, with 4 bases of the junction left unmatched. Germline CDR1 and CDR2: SGHAT and FQNNGV. The CDR3 coding sequence is TGTGCCAGCAGCCATTGGGGGGGCAAAAACATTCAGTACTTC. Its translation: CASSHWGGKNIQYF.

The CDR3 bases are TGCGCCAGCAGCAGAGGACAGGGGCTCCTCCAAGAGACCCAGTACTTC. As protein: CASSRGQGLLQETQYF. The gene calls are TRBV5-1 and TRBJ2-5; the match to TRBD1 covers 9 bases. The trim removed 4 bases at V and 1 base at J, leaving 8 bases unmatched. Germline V CDR1 and CDR2: SGHRS, YFSETQ. The CDR3 length is 16 residues.

The chain is built from TRBV28 and TRBJ2-3; TRBD2 matches 10 bases. With V trimmed by 6 bases and J by 8 bases, 8 bases remained unmatched. The CDR3 runs to 14 residues. Germline V gives CDR1 MDHEN, CDR2 SYDVKM. The CDR3 DNA reads TGTGCCAGCAGAACTAGCGGGACGTTAGGTACGCAGTATTTT. As protein: CASRTSGTLGTQYF.

V usage is TRBV7-6 and J usage is TRBJ2-1, with 9 bases matching TRBD2. This CDR3 is 17 amino acids long. Germline-derived CDR1 and CDR2 are SGHVS and FNYEAQ. Losses at the gene ends were 5 bases for V and 0 bases for J; bases not matched to a gene: 8. As DNA, the CDR3 is TGTGCCAGCAGCACGACCAGCGGGAGGTACTCCTACAATGAGCAGTTCTTC. Its translation is CASSTTSGRYSYNEQFF.

The rearrangement links TRBV28 to TRBJ1-2, with D perhaps TRBD1 (5 bases). Trimming took 10 bases from V and 8 from J, leaving 20 bases between them. Germline V lookup: CDR1 MDHEN, CDR2 SYDVKM. The CDR3 is 13 residues long. Written as DNA, the CDR3 is TGTGCCATATTACCGGGGGGTCGACGCGGCTACACCTTC. It is translated as CAILPGGRRGYTF.

This clone has just one count. The V call is TRBV28, the J call TRBJ2-7; 7 bases fit TRBD1. This CDR3 has 13 residues. CDR1 and CDR2 from the germline V gene are MDHEN and SYDVKM. V gave up 7 bases and J gave up 7 bases; unmatched junction bases: 10. The CDR3 sequence: CASNPGQSGEQYF. CDR3 DNA: TGTGCCAGCAACCCGGGACAGTCGGGAGAGCAGTACTTC.

The rearrangement links TRBV5-1 to TRBJ2-7; 10 bases line up with TRBD2. V was clipped by 4 bases and J by 6 bases; unmatched bases: 7. Germline V CDR1 and CDR2: SGHRS, YFSETQ. This CDR3 has 14 residues. The CDR3 sequence is CASSTLAGAGEQYF. CDR3 in DNA: TGCGCCAGCAGCACCCTAGCGGGAGCAGGCGAGCAGTACTTC.

This sequence joins TRBV18 and TRBJ2-7; D is undetermined. V lost 3 bases to trimming and J lost 5 bases, with 8 bases between them. The length of the CDR3 is 12 residues. Germline loops: CDR1 KGHSH, CDR2 LQKENI. DNA of the CDR3: TGTGCCAGCTCACCTTCTTATAACGAGCAGTACTTC. Its translation: CASSPSYNEQYF.

The rearrangement uses TRBV18 and TRBJ2-7; D possibly corresponds to TRBD2 (6 bases). This CDR3 contains 17 residues. Trimming pared 1 base from V and 3 bases from J, leaving 19 bases between. CDR1 and CDR2 from the germline V gene are KGHSH and LQKENI. CDR3 sequence reads: CASSPRVSGTGYYEQYF. DNA of the CDR3: TGTGCCAGCTCACCACGGGTATCCGGGACTGGATACTACGAGCAGTACTTC.

This clone was counted a few times. At one of its ends the junction is not consistent with the germline gene, which may arise from a read error. The rearrangement links TRBV7-9 to TRBJ1-1, with unresolved D. CDR3 length equals 12 residues. Per the germline V gene, CDR1 is SEHNR and CDR2 is FQNEAQ (reference sequence). The CDR3 is CSSSPVRVEAFF. CDR3 nucleotides: TGTTCCAGCAGCCCCGTTCGGGTTGAAGCTTTCTTT.

V gene TRBV19 combines with J gene TRBJ2-1, with D maybe TRBD1 (6 bases). The CDR3 spans 18 residues. Germline loops: CDR1 LNHDA, CDR2 SQIVND (reference sequence). V lost 4 bases to trimming and J lost 1 base, with 20 bases between them. This CDR3 is CASSKLMTGTWSYNEQFF. CDR3 in DNA: TGTGCCAGTAGTAAATTGATGACCGGGACATGGTCCTACAATGAGCAGTTCTTC.

V gene TRBV6-1 combines with J gene TRBJ2-1; TRBD2 matches at 10 bases. The CDR3 spans 14 residues. The germline V gene encodes CDR1 MNHNS and CDR2 SASEGT. The V gene end was trimmed by 7 bases and the J gene end by 14 bases; junction bases not matched to a gene: 14. CDR3 DNA sequence: TGTGCCAGCACCCGGGGGGCTAGCGGGAGCGATGAGTTCTTC. This gives the protein CASTRGASGSDEFF.

This chain uses TRBV6-5 with TRBJ1-1, with 12 nucleotides matching TRBD1. CDR3 size: 14 residues. With V trimmed by 6 bases and J by 10 bases, 9 bases remained unmatched. CDR1 and CDR2 from the germline V gene are MNHEY and SVGAGI. CDR3 coding DNA: TGTGCCAGCAGGTCGGGACAGGGGGCGTCGGGAGCTTTCTTT. Protein sequence: CASRSGQGASGAFF.

The chain is built from TRBV4-1 and TRBJ1-1, with D perhaps TRBD1 (5 bases). This CDR3 is 14 amino acids long. V was cut by 0 bases and J by 6 bases, with 11 bases left in between. CDR1 and CDR2 (germline): MGHRA, YSYEKL. The CDR3 sequence: CASSQDQGMAEAFF. In DNA, the CDR3 is TGCGCCAGCAGCCAAGATCAGGGTATGGCTGAAGCTTTCTTT.

The V call is TRBV28, the J call TRBJ1-6; no definite D call. Germline V gives CDR1 MDHEN, CDR2 SYDVKM. Trimming took off 6 bases at V and 10 bases at J, with 10 bases between the two ends. The CDR3 extends over 12 amino acids. CDR3 residues: CASRVIGSPLHF. The CDR3 DNA reads TGTGCCAGCAGGGTGATCGGGTCACCCCTCCACTTT.

The CDR3 sequence: CASSSPGAGEDEQYF. In DNA form, the CDR3 reads TGTGCCAGCAGTTCCCCAGGGGCGGGAGAGGACGAGCAGTACTTC. The gene calls are TRBV6-1 and TRBJ2-7, with a possible D match to TRBD2 (7 bases). Germline CDR1 MNHNS, CDR2 SASEGT. The CDR3 spans 15 residues. Trimming shortened V by 5 bases and J by 5 bases, and 19 bases separated the two germline ends.

The genes are TRBV6-5 and TRBJ1-4; D unresolved. The CDR3 contains 13 residues. Germline V gives CDR1 MNHEY, CDR2 SVGAGI. V gave up 6 bases and J gave up 8 bases, with 13 bases separating them. CDR3 DNA: TGTGCCAGCAGGTCGTTGGGGAGCGAAAAACTGTTTTTT. This codes for CASRSLGSEKLFF.

This chain joins TRBV28 and TRBJ2-4, with a weak D call TRBD2 (6 bases). This CDR3 is built from 13 residues. The germline V gene encodes CDR1 MDHEN and CDR2 SYDVKM. V lost 2 bases, J lost 6 bases, and 8 bases lay in between. The CDR3 reads CASSLGGRNIQYF. The CDR3, as DNA: TGTGCCAGCAGTTTAGGGGGGAGAAACATTCAGTACTTC.

The chain uses TRBV10-3 and TRBJ2-2; a weak D match, TRBD2 (6 bases). Trimming shortened V by 0 bases and J by 3 bases, and 8 bases separated the two germline ends. This CDR3 contains 15 residues. Germline CDR1 ENHRY, CDR2 SYGVKD. The CDR3 nucleotides read TGTGCCATCAGTGAGTCGGGGGGATACACCGGGGAGCTGTTTTTT. It encodes CAISESGGYTGELFF.

Concerning this clone itself: An end of the junction does not agree with germline; a read error may underlie this. V and J are TRBV25-1 and TRBJ2-7, with 8 bases fitting TRBD2. Looked up from germline, CDR1 is MGHDK and CDR2 is SYGVNS. The CDR3 totals 14 residues. CDR3 coding DNA: TGTGCCACCAGTCTAGCGGGTCTATCCTACGAGCAGTACTTC. Its translation is CATSLAGLSYEQYF.